In its sample, the clone carrying this T cell receptor beta chain was seen many times. Its antigen is not identified. This specimen belongs to a study of neurological immune-mediated disorders. Study conclusions and caveats: None of the features examined (clinical or MRI) was associated with the multiple sclerosis repertoire cluster.

5'RACE employing 10-nucleotide random UMIs yielded the cDNA. Whenever a sequencing run was performed, it yielded over 160 million TCR-beta sequences from 15-18 subjects. TCRdb processed the 5' RACE reads anew with MiXCR; each CDR3 protein has one entry. Of roughly 27,000 distinct CDR3 sequences listed, less than 2.5% are singletons. The unsorted libraries originated from 2 million PBMCs kept at -80 C. The sample comprised PBMCs. The sequence came from a woman in her forties or fifties with multiple sclerosis.

The CDR3 coding sequence is TGTGCCAGCAGCGTAGGGGCAGGGGCGAACTATGGCTACACCTTC. It codes for CASSVGAGANYGYTF. The chain couples TRBV9 to TRBJ1-2; possible D gene TRBD1, 6 bases. The CDR3 extends over 15 amino acids. Trimming removed 0 bases at V and 2 bases at J, with 11 bases between. Germline assignment: CDR1 SGDLS and CDR2 YYNGEE. The variable domain in full, with the rest retrieved from reference TRBV9 and TRBJ1-2, is DSGVTQTPKHLITATGQRVTLRCSPRSGDLSVYWYQQSLDQGLQFLIQYYNGEERAKGNILERFSAQQFPDLHSELNLSSLELGDSALYFCASSVGAGANYGYTFGSGTRLTVV.